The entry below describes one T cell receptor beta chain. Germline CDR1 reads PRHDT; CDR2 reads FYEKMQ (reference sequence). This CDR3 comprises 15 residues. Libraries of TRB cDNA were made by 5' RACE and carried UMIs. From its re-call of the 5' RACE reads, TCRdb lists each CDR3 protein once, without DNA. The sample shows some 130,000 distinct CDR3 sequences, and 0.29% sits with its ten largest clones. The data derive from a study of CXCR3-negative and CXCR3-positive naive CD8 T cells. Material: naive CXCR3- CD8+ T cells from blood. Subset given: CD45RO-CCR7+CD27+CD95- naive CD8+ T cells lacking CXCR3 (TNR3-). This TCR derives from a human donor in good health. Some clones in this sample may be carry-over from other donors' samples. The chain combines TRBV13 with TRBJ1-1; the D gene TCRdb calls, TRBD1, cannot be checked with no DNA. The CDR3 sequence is CASSLGRWGSTEAFF.